The 27 T cell receptor beta chains in this list originate from one sample, sequenced in a study of blood T cell repertoires in COVID-19 (dated by TCRdb to 2019 to 2021). The method behind the library was the immunoSEQ multiplex PCR assay. This is the immuneACCESS table as TCRdb keeps it, with only in-frame sequences that have V and J called. A part of the clones is gone; compared with another copy, unresolved V genes explain less than half, and the rest is unexplained. This sample comprises hundreds of thousands of clones, approximately 88% of them detected only once. The leading ten clones occupy around 2.8% of the sample. Material: peripheral blood. The source of these receptors is a woman aged 25 to 39 with COVID-19, enrolled during active disease.

The rearrangement uses TRBV28 and TRBJ1-4; 7 bases map to TRBD1. The CDR3 totals 15 residues. The germline gives CDR1 MDHEN, CDR2 SYDVKM. The J segment lost 6 bases and the V segment lost 6 bases, leaving 10 bases of the junction unmatched. Here the CDR3 DNA reads TGTGCCAGCAGAATAGACAGGGTTTCTGATGAAAAACTGTTTTTT. Residues: CASRIDRVSDEKLFF.

The DNA for the CDR3 is TGCGCCAGCAGCCCAACGGGCGGTCAGGGGGAAGGCGAGCCCCAGCATTTT. Protein sequence: CASSPTGGQGEGEPQHF. The chain employs TRBV5-1 and TRBJ1-5; 7 bases match TRBD1. V lost 4 bases, J lost 8 bases, and 18 bases stayed unmatched. The CDR3 has 17 amino acids. Germline loops: CDR1 SGHRS, CDR2 YFSETQ.

This clone has only a few counts. J is TRBJ1-2 and V is TRBV6-6; D unresolved. Germline lookup yields CDR1 MNHNY and CDR2 SVGAGI (reference sequence). V lost 6 bases, J lost 8 bases, and 13 bases lay in between. There are 12 residues in the CDR3. The CDR3 loop reads CASSHVPEGYTF. The DNA for the CDR3 is TGTGCCAGCAGCCATGTCCCGGAGGGCTACACCTTC.

The chain is built from TRBV5-4 and TRBJ1-2, with 7 bases fitting TRBD1. The CDR3 consists of 15 residues. V shed 4 bases, J shed 2 bases, and the junction held 8 bases outside the gene matches. Looked up from germline, CDR1 is SGHNT and CDR2 is YYREEE (reference sequence). The CDR3 sequence is CASSLEQGWNYGYTF. DNA of the CDR3: TGTGCCAGCAGCCTTGAACAGGGGTGGAACTATGGCTACACCTTC.

This clone was detected only once. The chain combines TRBV13 with TRBJ1-1, with TRBD1 matching 7 bases. J gave up 7 bases and V 5 bases, and 10 bases lay outside the gene matches. Germline assignment: CDR1 PRHDT and CDR2 FYEKMQ (reference sequence). This CDR3 is built from 14 residues. CDR3 sequence: CASSPTDRTSEAFF. DNA of the CDR3: TGTGCCAGCAGCCCCACGGACAGGACGAGTGAAGCTTTCTTT.

The CDR3 protein is CASSPRQGHEQYF. The CDR3 DNA is TGTGCCAGCAGTCCGAGACAGGGACACGAGCAGTACTTC. The V gene is TRBV6-2 or TRBV6-3, the J gene TRBJ2-7; 7 nucleotides match TRBD1. J gave up 5 bases and V 5 bases, and 6 bases lay outside the gene matches. The CDR3 length is 13 residues. Germline V gene sequence: CDR1 MNHEY, CDR2 SVGEGT.

The J gene is TRBJ2-1, the V gene TRBV7-2; D call uncertain. This CDR3 has 14 amino acids. Germline assignment: CDR1 SGHTA and CDR2 FQGNSA. The V end was cut by 2 bases, the J end by 4 bases, with 9 bases between. The chain's CDR3 is CASSLSGVYNEQFF. In DNA, the CDR3 is TGTGCCAGCAGCTTATCAGGTGTTTACAATGAGCAGTTCTTC.

This clone was detected once. CDR3 loop: CASSGGTGPAYEQYF. CDR3 bases: TGTGCCAGCAGTGGGGGGACAGGGCCGGCCTACGAGCAGTACTTC. The rearrangement uses TRBV2 and TRBJ2-7; 9 bases are shared with TRBD1. CDR1 is SNHLY and CDR2 is FYNNEI in the germline V gene. The CDR3 sequence is 15 residues long. Trimming at V came to 4 bases and at J to 2 bases, leaving 6 bases not matched to a gene.

The genes are TRBV5-1 and TRBJ1-5; no reliable D call. The V end lost 0 bases, the J end lost 5 bases, and 6 bases lay between the germline ends. CDR1 SGHRS and CDR2 YFSETQ come from the germline V gene. This CDR3 has 13 amino acids. DNA of the CDR3: TGCGCCAGCAGCTTGGCCCCCGATCAGCCCCAGCATTTT. Translated, it gives CASSLAPDQPQHF.

The rearrangement links TRBV30 to TRBJ1-1, with D possibly TRBD1 on 6 matching bases. The CDR3 sequence is 14 residues long. V dropped 0 bases and J dropped 8 bases, with 16 bases sitting between them. The germline gives CDR1 GTSNPN, CDR2 SVGIG (reference sequence). CDR3 sequence: CAWSVMRGGAEAFF. The CDR3 DNA sequence: TGTGCCTGGAGTGTTATGAGGGGGGGCGCGGAAGCTTTCTTT.

V gene TRBV28 combines with J gene TRBJ2-5; possible D gene TRBD2, 5 bases. The CDR3 length is 14 residues. Trimming left V 3 bases short and J 0 bases short, with 8 bases between. Germline values: CDR1 MDHEN, CDR2 SYDVKM. The CDR3 DNA sequence: TGTGCCAGCAGTTTTCGGGGTTACCAAGAGACCCAGTACTTC. Protein product: CASSFRGYQETQYF.

The chain carries TRBV18 and TRBJ1-5, with 11 bases identical to TRBD1. Trimming removed 3 bases from V and 6 bases from J; junction bases left unmatched: 4. The CDR3 contains 15 residues. Germline V gene lookup returns CDR1 KGHSH and CDR2 LQKENI. CDR3 loop: CASSPGTGGTQPQHF. Here the CDR3 DNA reads TGTGCCAGCTCACCCGGGACAGGGGGTACTCAGCCCCAGCATTTT.

J is TRBJ2-7 and V is TRBV4-1; 15 bases match TRBD2. The ends lost 4 bases at V and 7 bases at J; junction bases unmatched: 8. The CDR3 loop spans 16 amino acids. Germline values: CDR1 MGHRA, CDR2 YSYEKL. CDR3 residues: CASSPGLAGGVGEQYV. The CDR3 bases are TGCGCCAGCAGCCCGGGACTAGCGGGAGGAGTAGGGGAGCAGTACGTC.

The rearrangement joins TRBV11-2 to TRBJ2-1; TRBD2 agrees at 9 bases. Trimming at V came to 1 base and at J to 5 bases, leaving 3 bases not matched to a gene. Germline assignment: CDR1 SGHAT and CDR2 FQNNGV. This CDR3 has 15 residues. This chain's CDR3 is CASSLVPSGNNEQFF. The CDR3 region has the DNA TGTGCCAGCAGCTTAGTACCTAGCGGGAACAATGAGCAGTTCTTC.

The rearrangement links TRBV5-1 to TRBJ2-1, with D maybe TRBD1 (5 bases). This CDR3 has 14 residues. CDR1 SGHRS and CDR2 YFSETQ come from the germline V gene. The V and J ends lost 6 bases and 1 base respectively, with 11 bases between them. The DNA for the CDR3 is TGCGCCAGCAAGGGGTCAGGGTCCTACAATGAGCAGTTCTTC. It is translated as CASKGSGSYNEQFF.

The CDR3 is CASSMQVHQPQHF. The CDR3 region has the DNA TGTGCCAGTAGTATGCAGGTACATCAGCCCCAGCATTTT. The chain employs TRBV19 and TRBJ1-5; D remains ambiguous. CDR3 length equals 13 residues. The germline CDR1 and CDR2 sequences are LNHDA and SQIVND (reference sequence). Trimming cost V 3 bases and J 5 bases, with 8 bases left between them.

The chain joins TRBV28 to TRBJ1-4; D is undetermined. V was trimmed by 5 bases and J by 5 bases, leaving 18 bases between them. The CDR3 runs 16 residues. CDR1 and CDR2 from the germline V gene are MDHEN and SYDVKM. The CDR3 reads CASSAPLGGSNEKLFF. The CDR3 DNA sequence: TGTGCCAGCAGTGCCCCTCTAGGAGGGTCAAATGAAAAACTGTTTTTT.

J is TRBJ1-1 and V is TRBV30; 10 bases line up with TRBD1. Germline-derived CDR1 and CDR2 are GTSNPN and SVGIG (reference sequence). The ends lost 3 bases at V and 1 base at J; junction bases unmatched: 2. The CDR3 length is 14 residues. The CDR3 here is CAWRGDRGNTEAFF. The CDR3 DNA follows: TGTGCCTGGAGGGGGGACAGGGGGAACACTGAAGCTTTCTTT.

This sequence joins TRBV3-1 (or the pseudogene TRBV3-2) and TRBJ2-3; no definite D call. Germline CDR1 LGHDT, CDR2 YNNKEL (reference sequence). The CDR3 has 13 residues. V lost 4 bases to trimming and J lost 4 bases, with 9 bases between them. CDR3 sequence: CASSPLIPDTQYF. In DNA form, the CDR3 reads TGTGCCAGCAGCCCTCTTATCCCAGATACGCAGTATTTT.

The chain carries TRBV9 and TRBJ1-1, with TRBD1 identical over 10 bases. V shed 4 bases, J shed 5 bases, and the junction held 5 bases outside the gene matches. Germline CDR1 reads SGDLS; CDR2 reads YYNGEE. This CDR3 is built from 14 residues. The CDR3 here is CASSPGQGGTEAFF. CDR3 coding DNA: TGTGCCAGCAGCCCAGGACAGGGGGGGACTGAAGCTTTCTTT. Full variable domain (remainder filled in from reference TRBV9 and TRBJ1-1): DSGVTQTPKHLITATGQRVTLRCSPRSGDLSVYWYQQSLDQGLQFLIQYYNGEERAKGNILERFSAQQFPDLHSELNLSSLELGDSALYFCASSPGQGGTEAFFGQGTRLTVV.

V is TRBV19 and J is TRBJ2-5, with a possible D match to TRBD2 (6 bases). Germline CDR1 LNHDA, CDR2 SQIVND (reference sequence). V was trimmed by 5 bases and J by 4 bases, leaving 17 bases between them. The CDR3 contains 15 residues. CDR3 sequence reads: CASSPQRTKGETQYF. CDR3 in DNA: TGTGCCAGTAGTCCCCAACGGACTAAGGGAGAGACCCAGTACTTC.

The chain combines TRBV5-1 with TRBJ1-2; the D gene is possibly TRBD1 (6 bases). Per the germline V gene, CDR1 is SGHRS and CDR2 is YFSETQ. Trimming left V 1 base short and J 7 bases short, with 26 bases between. This CDR3 has 18 residues. The CDR3 sequence is CASSLQQGQAQEARGYTF. CDR3 DNA sequence: TGCGCCAGCAGCTTGCAGCAGGGGCAGGCCCAAGAGGCCCGTGGCTACACCTTC.

This sequence joins TRBV5-1 and TRBJ2-1; TRBD1 matches 8 bases. The CDR3 is made up of 16 amino acids. V lost 0 bases, J lost 4 bases, and 6 bases stayed unmatched. Germline CDR1 is SGHRS and CDR2 is YFSETQ. The CDR3 here is CASSLASGQGYNEQFF. CDR3 DNA sequence: TGCGCCAGCAGCTTGGCCTCCGGACAGGGATACAATGAGCAGTTCTTC.

V gene TRBV10-3 combines with J gene TRBJ1-6; a possible D gene is TRBD1 (6 bases). The CDR3 has 14 residues. CDR1 and CDR2 from the germline V gene are ENHRY and SYGVKD. V lost 2 bases, J lost 8 bases, and 10 bases lay in between. CDR3 in DNA: TGTGCCATCAGTGAGACAGGGAACGATTCACCCCTCCACTTT. It encodes CAISETGNDSPLHF.

This clone was seen repeatedly, ten times or more. This sequence joins TRBV5-6 and TRBJ2-7; 10 nucleotides line up with TRBD1. The germline V gene has CDR1 SGHDT and CDR2 YYEEEE. Unmatched junction bases numbered 10, after V lost 3 bases and J lost 4 bases. CDR3 size: 16 residues. This CDR3 reads CASSWNARDRGYEQYF. The CDR3 DNA follows: TGTGCCAGCAGCTGGAATGCCCGGGACAGGGGTTACGAGCAGTACTTC.

The chain combines TRBV2 with TRBJ1-2, with 7 bases matching TRBD1. The CDR3 loop spans 14 amino acids. Per germline, CDR1 SNHLY and CDR2 FYNNEI. Trimming at V came to 7 bases and at J to 3 bases, leaving 8 bases not matched to a gene. In DNA, the CDR3 is TGTGCCAGCACGACAGGGACAAAGGACTATGGCTACACCTTC. This translates into CASTTGTKDYGYTF.

This chain connects TRBV27 to TRBJ2-5; 7 bases map to TRBD2. V lost 4 bases and J lost 8; bases outside the gene matches: 1. Per the germline V gene, CDR1 is MNHEY and CDR2 is SMNVEV (reference sequence). The CDR3 is 11 residues long. The CDR3 reads CASSSGGTQYF. Here the CDR3 DNA reads TGTGCCAGCAGTTCGGGGGGAACCCAGTACTTC.